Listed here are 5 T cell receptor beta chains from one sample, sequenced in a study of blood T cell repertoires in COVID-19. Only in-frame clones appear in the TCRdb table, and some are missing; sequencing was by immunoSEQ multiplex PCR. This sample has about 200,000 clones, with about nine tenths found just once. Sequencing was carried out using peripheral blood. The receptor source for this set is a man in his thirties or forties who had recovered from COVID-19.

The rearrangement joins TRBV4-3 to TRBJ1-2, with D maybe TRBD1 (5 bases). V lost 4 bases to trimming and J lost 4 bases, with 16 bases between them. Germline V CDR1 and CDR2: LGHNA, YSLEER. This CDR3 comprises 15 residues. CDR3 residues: CASSPQAGNLYGYTF. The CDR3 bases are TGCGCCAGCAGCCCACAGGCGGGGAACCTCTATGGCTACACCTTC.

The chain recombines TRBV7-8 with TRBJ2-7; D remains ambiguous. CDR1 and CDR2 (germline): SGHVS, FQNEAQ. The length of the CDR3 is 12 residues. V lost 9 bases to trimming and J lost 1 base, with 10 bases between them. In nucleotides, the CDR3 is TGTGCCAGTAGAGGTCTTTCCTACGAGCAGTACTTC. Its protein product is CASRGLSYEQYF.

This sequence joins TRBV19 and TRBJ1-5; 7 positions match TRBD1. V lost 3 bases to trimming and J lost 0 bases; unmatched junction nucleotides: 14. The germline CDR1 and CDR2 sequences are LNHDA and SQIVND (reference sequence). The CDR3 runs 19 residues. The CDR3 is CASSMLILNRGYSNQPQHF. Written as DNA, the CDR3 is TGTGCCAGTAGTATGCTCATTTTAAACAGGGGTTATAGCAATCAGCCCCAGCATTTT. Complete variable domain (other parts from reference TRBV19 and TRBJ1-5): DGGITQSPKYLFRKEGQNVTLSCEQNLNHDAMYWYRQDPGQGLRLIYYSQIVNDFQKGDIAEGYSVSREKKESFPLTVTSAQKNPTAFYLCASSMLILNRGYSNQPQHFGDGTRLSIL.

CDR3 loop: CASSLQGPTGELFF. In DNA form, the CDR3 reads TGTGCCAGCAGCTTGCAGGGGCCCACCGGGGAGCTGTTTTTT. This sequence joins TRBV5-5 and TRBJ2-2; tentatively, D is TRBD1 (6 bases). This CDR3 spans 14 amino acids. Trimming left V 1 base short and J 4 bases short, with 8 bases between. From germline, CDR1 is SGHKS and CDR2 YYEKEE (reference sequence).

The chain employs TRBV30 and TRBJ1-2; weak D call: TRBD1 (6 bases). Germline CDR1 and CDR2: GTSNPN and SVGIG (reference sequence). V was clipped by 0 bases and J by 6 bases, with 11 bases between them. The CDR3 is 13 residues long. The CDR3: CAWSVSGGHGYTF. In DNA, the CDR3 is TGTGCCTGGAGTGTATCGGGGGGCCATGGCTACACCTTC.